This entry lists 31 T cell receptor beta chains sequenced from one sample in a study of identical twins. In TCRdb, the 5' RACE reads were re-called with MiXCR into one record per CDR3 protein. The repertoire consists of approximately 620,000 distinct CDR3 sequences, with roughly 8% occurring once and the leading ten covering around 0.98%. This same sample was also part of a study on yellow fever vaccine responses in identical twins.

The sequencing input was PBMCs. The origin of the receptors is a young woman in good health.

This clonotype came up a few times. The chain uses TRBV6-1 and TRBJ2-6, with D possibly being TRBD1 (6 bases). Trimming took 6 bases from V and 4 from J, leaving 13 bases between them. The CDR3 runs to 15 residues. Germline V gene data show CDR1 as MNHNS and CDR2 as SASEGT. The CDR3 sequence: CASSPDDRGANVLTF. CDR3 bases: TGTGCCAGCAGCCCGGATGACAGGGGGGCCAACGTCCTGACTTTC.

The V call is TRBV6-1, the J call TRBJ2-3; 9 bases line up with TRBD2. The CDR3 spans 15 residues. After removal of 6 bases from V and 4 bases from J, the junction contained 8 bases not matched to a gene. From germline, CDR1 is MNHNS and CDR2 SASEGT. The CDR3 nucleotides are TGTGCCAGCAGCCGCAAACTAGCGGGCGCAGATACGCAGTATTTT. This sequence encodes CASSRKLAGADTQYF.

This clonotype has ten or more counts. J is TRBJ2-4 and V is TRBV25-1; D is undetermined. V dropped 4 bases and J dropped 0 bases, with 16 bases sitting between them. The CDR3 covers 17 residues. Germline lookup yields CDR1 MGHDK and CDR2 SYGVNS. CDR3 coding DNA: TGTGCCAGCAGTGGCCTATCCGCGGTGGGAGCCAAAAACATTCAGTACTTC. Encoded protein: CASSGLSAVGAKNIQYF.

This chain connects TRBV10-2 to TRBJ2-6; either TRBD1 or TRBD2 may supply D (6 bases each). Germline loops: CDR1 WSHSY, CDR2 SAAADI. The CDR3 covers 18 residues. V was cut by 5 bases and J by 1 base, with 18 bases left in between. The CDR3 protein is CASSMGSGGGSGANVLTF. The CDR3 DNA reads as TGCGCCAGCAGTATGGGATCCGGAGGGGGTTCTGGGGCCAACGTCCTGACTTTC.

This clonotype occurred many times. V is TRBV6-2 or TRBV6-3 and J is TRBJ1-5; TRBD1 might be the D (5 bases). CDR1 is MNHEY, CDR2 SVGEGT, per germline. The CDR3 extends over 15 amino acids. V lost 3 bases to trimming and J lost 2 bases, with 11 bases between them. CDR3 nucleotide sequence: TGTGCCAGCAGTTATCGGGGGGTCGGCAATCAGCCCCAGCATTTT. Amino acids: CASSYRGVGNQPQHF.

This CDR3 is CASSQDPSRPYNEQFF. The CDR3 DNA is TGCGCCAGCAGCCAAGATCCCAGCAGACCTTACAATGAGCAGTTCTTC. The chain couples TRBV4-3 to TRBJ2-1; D gene ambiguous. Germline V gene sequence: CDR1 LGHNA, CDR2 YSLEER. The CDR3 contains 16 residues. The ends were cut back, 0 bases at V and 4 bases at J, with 13 bases in the middle.

This clonotype was seen only a few times. The chain links TRBV3-1 to TRBJ1-2; D ambiguous. Trimming removed 8 bases at V and 0 bases at J, with 7 bases between. The CDR3 is 12 residues long. The germline V gene encodes CDR1 LGHDT and CDR2 YNNKEL (reference sequence). The CDR3 spells CASGLANYGYTF. The CDR3 bases are TGTGCCAGCGGCCTAGCTAACTATGGCTACACCTTC.

This clonotype was observed a handful of times. The chain links TRBV20-1 to TRBJ2-3; TRBD1 aligns across 7 bases. The trim removed 0 bases at V and 1 base at J, leaving 4 bases unmatched. CDR1 is DFQATT and CDR2 is SNEGSKA in the germline V gene (reference sequence). The CDR3 sequence is 15 residues long. The CDR3 here is CSARDRGLGTDTQYF. The DNA of the CDR3 is TGCAGTGCTAGAGATAGGGGGCTGGGCACAGATACGCAGTATTTT.

This clonotype was recorded at least ten times. V usage is TRBV12-3 or TRBV12-4 and J usage is TRBJ1-1, with a possible D match to TRBD1 (5 bases). Trimming cost V 10 bases and J 6 bases, with 18 bases left between them. The CDR3 totals 13 residues. The CDR3 spells CATTLWQGAEAFF. The CDR3 DNA reads TGTGCCACTACCCTCTGGCAGGGCGCTGAAGCTTTCTTT.

This clonotype has only a few counts. The genes are TRBV5-1 and TRBJ2-1; 10 positions match TRBD2. Unmatched junction bases numbered 8, after V lost 3 bases and J lost 5 bases. This CDR3 region has 16 residues. Germline CDR1 and CDR2: SGHRS and YFSETQ. CDR3 amino acids: CASSSVRTSGNNEQFF. DNA of the CDR3: TGCGCCAGCAGCTCGGTAAGGACTAGCGGTAACAATGAGCAGTTCTTC.

There are a few counts of this clonotype. The rearrangement joins TRBV29-1 to TRBJ2-3; 8 nucleotides agree with TRBD2. Losses at the gene ends were 1 base for V and 2 bases for J; bases not matched to a gene: 14. The V gene's germline CDR1 is SQVTM and CDR2 ANQGSEA. The length of the CDR3 is 18 residues. CDR3 DNA: TGCAGCGTTGAAGCGTATATCTCTAGCGGGCCTACCACAGATACGCAGTATTTT. This sequence encodes CSVEAYISSGPTTDTQYF.

This clonotype was picked up many times. This chain links TRBV6-1 with TRBJ2-3; TRBD2 agrees at 11 bases. The CDR3 consists of 14 residues. J was trimmed by 4 bases and V by 5 bases; bases with no gene match: 2. In germline, CDR1 is MNHNS, CDR2 SASEGT. The chain's CDR3 is CASSRLAGPDTQYF. The DNA for the CDR3 is TGTGCCAGCAGTCGACTAGCGGGACCAGATACGCAGTATTTT.

There are a few counts of this clonotype. V gene TRBV11-2 combines with J gene TRBJ2-7; D unresolved. The CDR3 has 15 residues. The V end was cut by 1 base, the J end by 6 bases, with 16 bases between. Germline V CDR1 and CDR2: SGHAT, FQNNGV. This CDR3 is CASSLVPASRVEQYF. The CDR3 region has the DNA TGTGCCAGCAGCTTAGTTCCAGCATCACGCGTCGAGCAGTACTTC.

This clonotype was picked up a small number of times. The J gene is TRBJ2-2, the V gene TRBV7-9, with 9 positions matching TRBD2. In germline, CDR1 is SEHNR, CDR2 FQNEAQ (reference sequence). V shed 2 bases, J shed 4 bases, and the junction held 5 bases outside the gene matches. There are 16 residues in the CDR3. CDR3 DNA sequence: TGTGCCAGCAGCTTATTTAAACTAGCGGGCACCGGGGAGCTGTTTTTT. It codes for CASSLFKLAGTGELFF.

This clonotype was observed a handful of times. CDR3: CASGLRGGDGEKLFF. The CDR3 DNA reads as TGTGCCAGCGGCCTAAGGGGGGGCGATGGTGAAAAACTGTTTTTT. This chain connects TRBV6-1 to TRBJ1-4; tentatively, D is TRBD1 (6 bases). CDR1 is MNHNS and CDR2 is SASEGT in the germline V gene. The CDR3 consists of 15 residues. Trimming cost V 8 bases and J 7 bases, with 20 bases left between them.

This clonotype was seen more than once but under ten times. The chain joins TRBV7-9 to TRBJ1-3; TRBD1 aligns across 7 bases. The CDR3 length is 16 residues. Germline loops: CDR1 SEHNR, CDR2 FQNEAQ (reference sequence). Trimming removed 6 bases from V and 0 bases from J; junction bases left unmatched: 8. CDR3 region: CASREQGPSSGNTIYF. The CDR3 coding sequence is TGTGCCAGCAGGGAACAGGGGCCAAGCTCTGGAAACACCATATATTTT.

A few counts support this clonotype. The V and J genes are TRBV4-1 and TRBJ1-1, with D unresolved. V shed 0 bases and J shed 8 bases, with 19 bases lying between them. The CDR3 is made up of 16 amino acids. Germline loops: CDR1 MGHRA, CDR2 YSYEKL. The CDR3 nucleotides are TGCGCCAGCAGCCAAGACCGTTTCGGGGAGTCGGAAGAAGCTTTCTTT. It encodes CASSQDRFGESEEAFF.

This clonotype was counted between two and nine times. The CDR3 spells CASSLRTGDGANVLTF. The CDR3 DNA is TGTGCCAGCAGTTTAAGGACAGGGGACGGGGCCAACGTCCTGACTTTC. The V call is TRBV12-3 or TRBV12-4, the J call TRBJ2-6, with 9 bases lining up with TRBD1. The V and J ends lost 2 bases and 4 bases, in that order; junction bases with no gene match: 3. The CDR3 has 16 amino acids.

On this clonotype: Just one base apart from a much larger clone, this may be a read error. CDR3 sequence reads: CCARVGGRGVTGANVLTF. The CDR3 nucleotides are TGCTGTGCTAGAGTTGGGGGTAGGGGAGTCACTGGGGCCAACGTCCTGACTTTC. This chain uses TRBV20-1 with TRBJ2-6, with D possibly called TRBD1 or TRBD2 (5 bases each). CDR3 length: 18 amino acids. Germline V gene data show CDR1 as DFQATT and CDR2 as SNEGSKA (reference sequence).

This clonotype has more than one count but fewer than ten. Compared with germline, one end of the junction differs, possibly owing to a read error. This chain uses TRBV3-1 with TRBJ2-7; D possibly corresponds to TRBD2 (7 bases). Per germline, CDR1 LGHDT and CDR2 YNNKEL (reference sequence). The CDR3 runs to 15 residues. CDR3 DNA sequence: TGTGCCACCAGCCAAGGGAGGGGGGCGCCTCGCGAGCAGTACTTC. Its translation: CATSQGRGAPREQYF.

The genes are TRBV5-1 and TRBJ2-1; 14 nucleotides align to TRBD2. Germline V gene sequence: CDR1 SGHRS, CDR2 YFSETQ. The CDR3 runs to 17 residues. Trimming removed 5 bases from V and 3 bases from J; junction bases left unmatched: 7. CDR3 sequence (DNA): TGCGCCAGCAGGTCGACTAGCGGGGGGGCCTTCTACAATGAGCAGTTCTTC. Its translation: CASRSTSGGAFYNEQFF. Full variable domain (missing parts from reference TRBV5-1 and TRBJ2-1): KAGVTQTPRYLIKTRGQQVTLSCSPISGHRSVSWYQQTPGQGLQFLFEYFSETQRNKGNFPGRFSGRQFSNSRSEMNVSTLELGDSALYLCASRSTSGGAFYNEQFFGPGTRLTVL.

This clonotype has at least ten counts. The rearrangement links TRBV9 to TRBJ1-1; 8 bases fit TRBD1. The CDR3 has 16 amino acids. Germline loops: CDR1 SGDLS, CDR2 YYNGEE. V dropped 0 bases and J dropped 6; count of bases not matched to a gene: 10. The CDR3 DNA reads as TGTGCCAGCAGCGTAGGGTCCCCAGGGGGCACAGCTGAAGCTTTCTTT. Its protein product is CASSVGSPGGTAEAFF. The full variable domain, its missing parts supplied by reference TRBV9 and TRBJ1-1, is DSGVTQTPKHLITATGQRVTLRCSPRSGDLSVYWYQQSLDQGLQFLIQYYNGEERAKGNILERFSAQQFPDLHSELNLSSLELGDSALYFCASSVGSPGGTAEAFFGQGTRLTVV.

This clonotype was recorded a few times. The chain combines TRBV20-1 with TRBJ2-1; 12 nucleotides agree with TRBD2. The CDR3 has 17 residues. V shed 6 bases and J 3 bases; nucleotides not matched to a gene: 12. CDR1 and CDR2 from the germline V gene are DFQATT and SNEGSKA (reference sequence). CDR3 region: CSALYLGLAGNYNEQFF. The CDR3 DNA follows: TGCAGTGCCCTCTACCTCGGACTAGCGGGGAACTACAATGAGCAGTTCTTC.

The genes are TRBV12-5 and TRBJ2-1; D is ambiguous. Trimming removed 5 bases at V and 5 bases at J, with 4 bases between. The CDR3 covers 11 residues. Germline V gene lookup returns CDR1 LGHNT and CDR2 FRNRAP. The CDR3 DNA reads TGTGCTAGTGGTATTAACAATGAGCAGTTCTTC. It is translated as CASGINNEQFF.

Only a few counts were recorded for this clonotype. This chain uses TRBV28 with TRBJ2-7; 14 bases are shared with TRBD2. Germline V lookup: CDR1 MDHEN, CDR2 SYDVKM. The junction had 5 bases not matched to a gene; V was cut back by 8 bases and J by 5 bases. The CDR3 is made up of 14 amino acids. In nucleotides, the CDR3 is TGTGCCAGCGTTCCGGGACTAGCGGGAGACGAGCAGTACTTC. Its translation is CASVPGLAGDEQYF.

This rearrangement joins TRBV2 to TRBJ1-1; 8 bases agree with TRBD1. Germline CDR1 and CDR2: SNHLY and FYNNEI. The CDR3 sequence is 15 residues long. Germline trimming cut 7 bases from V and 1 base from J; bases unmatched to any gene: 8. The CDR3 coding sequence is TGTGCCAGCACTAAATTGACAGGGGCGAACACTGAAGCTTTCTTT. It is translated as CASTKLTGANTEAFF.

This clonotype was observed a handful of times. The V call is TRBV12-3 or TRBV12-4, the J call TRBJ1-1; D might be TRBD1 (5 bases). Between the trimmed V and J ends, which lost 7 bases and 5 bases, there was a span of 23 bases. The CDR3 totals 16 residues. The CDR3 loop reads CASTGVRAIGGTEAFF. The CDR3 DNA is TGTGCCAGCACTGGAGTCAGGGCAATTGGCGGGACTGAAGCTTTCTTT.

This clonotype turned up a few times. The chain recombines TRBV11-2 with TRBJ2-5; 9 nucleotides align to TRBD2. CDR1 and CDR2 from the germline V gene are SGHAT and FQNNGV. The CDR3 length is 18 residues. The junction had 18 bases not matched to a gene; V was cut back by 5 bases and J by 5 bases. CDR3 sequence reads: CASSPSVSTGGGGETQYF. The CDR3 DNA reads TGTGCCAGCAGCCCATCAGTATCGACCGGCGGGGGGGGTGAGACCCAGTACTTC. Supplemented by reference TRBV11-2 and TRBJ2-5, the full variable domain reads EAGVAQSPRYKIIEKRQSVAFWCNPISGHATLYWYQQILGQGPKLLIQFQNNGVVDDSQLPKDRFSAERLKGVDSTLKIQPAKLEDSAVYLCASSPSVSTGGGGETQYFGPGTRLLVL.

V is TRBV20-1 and J is TRBJ2-5; 9 bases align to TRBD2. This CDR3 has 13 amino acids. From germline, CDR1 is DFQATT and CDR2 SNEGSKA (reference sequence). The J segment lost 5 bases and the V segment lost 3 bases, leaving 4 bases of the junction unmatched. The CDR3 sequence: CSASSGSRETQYF. The CDR3 DNA sequence: TGCAGTGCTAGTAGCGGGAGCAGGGAGACCCAGTACTTC.

This clonotype was seen a handful of times. J is TRBJ2-7 and V is TRBV5-1; possible D gene TRBD2, 6 bases. CDR3 size: 14 residues. Between the trimmed V and J ends, which lost 7 bases and 6 bases, there was a span of 20 bases. From germline, CDR1 is SGHRS and CDR2 YFSETQ. The CDR3 nucleotides are TGCGCCAGCCGACTAGATCGGGCTTTCTTCGAGCAGTACTTC. Translated, it gives CASRLDRAFFEQYF.

The chain uses TRBV20-1 and TRBJ2-7; 12 bases match TRBD2. Trimming removed 0 bases from V and 3 bases from J; junction bases left unmatched: 6. The length of the CDR3 is 16 residues. Germline V gene sequence: CDR1 DFQATT, CDR2 SNEGSKA (reference sequence). CDR3 sequence reads: CSARDLTSGSFYEQYF. CDR3 nucleotide sequence: TGCAGTGCTAGAGATCTGACTAGCGGGAGTTTCTACGAGCAGTACTTC.